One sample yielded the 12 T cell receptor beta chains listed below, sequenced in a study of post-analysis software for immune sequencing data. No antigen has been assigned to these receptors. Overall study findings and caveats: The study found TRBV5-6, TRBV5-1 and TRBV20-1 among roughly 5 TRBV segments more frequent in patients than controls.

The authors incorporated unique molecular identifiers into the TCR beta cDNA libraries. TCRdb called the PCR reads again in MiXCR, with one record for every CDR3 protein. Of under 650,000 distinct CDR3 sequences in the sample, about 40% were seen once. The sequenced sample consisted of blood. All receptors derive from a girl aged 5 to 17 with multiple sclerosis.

CDR3 DNA sequence: TGTGCCAGCAGCGAATCCCTCCTCGCGACAGGGGGTGACTATGGCTACACCTTC. Translated: CASSESLLATGGDYGYTF. The chain uses TRBV14 and TRBJ1-2, with TRBD1 identical over 9 bases. The germline V gene has CDR1 SGHDN and CDR2 FVKESK. This CDR3 comprises 18 residues. V lost 5 bases and J lost 3; bases outside the gene matches: 16.

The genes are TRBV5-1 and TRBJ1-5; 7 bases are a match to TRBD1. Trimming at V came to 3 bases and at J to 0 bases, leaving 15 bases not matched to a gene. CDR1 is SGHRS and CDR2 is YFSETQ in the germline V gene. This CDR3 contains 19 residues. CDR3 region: CASSSGLGGQRNSNQPQHF. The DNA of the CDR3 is TGCGCCAGCAGCTCTGGGTTGGGGGGACAGCGAAATAGCAATCAGCCCCAGCATTTT.

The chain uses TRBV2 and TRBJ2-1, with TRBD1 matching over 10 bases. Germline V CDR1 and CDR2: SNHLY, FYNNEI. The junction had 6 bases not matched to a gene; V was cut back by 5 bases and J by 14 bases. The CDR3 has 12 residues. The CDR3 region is CASSLGTGEKFF. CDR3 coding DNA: TGTGCCAGCAGTCTCGGGACAGGGGAGAAGTTCTTC.

The CDR3 loop reads CASSQDPMGGFGFF. The CDR3 coding sequence is TGCGCCAGCAGCCAAGACCCTATGGGAGGGTTTGGGTTCTTC. The rearrangement joins TRBV4-1 to TRBJ2-1; TRBD2 agrees at 7 bases. This CDR3 is 14 amino acids long. Looked up from germline, CDR1 is MGHRA and CDR2 is YSYEKL. Germline trimming cut 0 bases from V and 15 bases from J; bases unmatched to any gene: 11.

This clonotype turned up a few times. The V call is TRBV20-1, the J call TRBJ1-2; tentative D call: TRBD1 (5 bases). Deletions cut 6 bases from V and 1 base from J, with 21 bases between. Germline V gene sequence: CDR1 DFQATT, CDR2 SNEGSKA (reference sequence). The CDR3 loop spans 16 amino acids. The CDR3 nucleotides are TGCAGTGCCCTCACGGGGGGGTCCTCTTTTAACTATGGCTACACCTTC. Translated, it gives CSALTGGSSFNYGYTF.

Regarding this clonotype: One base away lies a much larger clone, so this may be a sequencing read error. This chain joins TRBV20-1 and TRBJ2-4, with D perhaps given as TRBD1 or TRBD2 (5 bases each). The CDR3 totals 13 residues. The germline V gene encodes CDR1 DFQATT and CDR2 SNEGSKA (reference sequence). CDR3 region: CSAILGTKNVQYF. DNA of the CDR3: TGCAGTGCTATATTGGGGACCAAAAACGTTCAGTACTTC.

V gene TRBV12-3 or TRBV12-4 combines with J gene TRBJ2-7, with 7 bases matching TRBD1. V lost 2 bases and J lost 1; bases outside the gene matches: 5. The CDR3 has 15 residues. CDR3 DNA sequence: TGTGCCAGCAGTTTAACGGGACAGAGGTCCTACGAGCAGTACTTC. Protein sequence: CASSLTGQRSYEQYF.

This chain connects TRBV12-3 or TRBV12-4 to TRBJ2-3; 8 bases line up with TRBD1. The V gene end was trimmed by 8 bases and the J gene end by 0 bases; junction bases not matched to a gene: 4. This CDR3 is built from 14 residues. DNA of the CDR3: TGTGCCAGCCTCGACAGGGGCAGCACAGATACGCAGTATTTT. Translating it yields CASLDRGSTDTQYF.

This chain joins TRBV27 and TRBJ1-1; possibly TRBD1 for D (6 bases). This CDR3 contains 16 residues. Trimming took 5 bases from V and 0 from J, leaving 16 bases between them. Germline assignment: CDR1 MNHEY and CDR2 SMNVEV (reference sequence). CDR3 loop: CASSLSYRAMNTEAFF. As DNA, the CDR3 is TGTGCCAGCAGTCTCTCTTACAGGGCCATGAACACTGAAGCTTTCTTT.

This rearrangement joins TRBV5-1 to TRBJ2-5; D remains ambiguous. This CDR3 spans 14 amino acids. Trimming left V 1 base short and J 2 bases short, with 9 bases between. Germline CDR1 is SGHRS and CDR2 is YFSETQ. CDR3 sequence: CASSLPADQETQYF. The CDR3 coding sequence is TGCGCCAGCAGCTTGCCGGCAGATCAAGAGACCCAGTACTTC. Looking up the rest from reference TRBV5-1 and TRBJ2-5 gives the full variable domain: KAGVTQTPRYLIKTRGQQVTLSCSPISGHRSVSWYQQTPGQGLQFLFEYFSETQRNKGNFPGRFSGRQFSNSRSEMNVSTLELGDSALYLCASSLPADQETQYFGPGTRLLVL.

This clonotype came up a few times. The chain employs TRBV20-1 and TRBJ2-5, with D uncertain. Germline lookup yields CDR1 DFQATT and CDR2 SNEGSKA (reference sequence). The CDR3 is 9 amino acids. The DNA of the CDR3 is TGCAGACCTGGGGAGACCCAGTACTTC. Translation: CRPGETQYF.

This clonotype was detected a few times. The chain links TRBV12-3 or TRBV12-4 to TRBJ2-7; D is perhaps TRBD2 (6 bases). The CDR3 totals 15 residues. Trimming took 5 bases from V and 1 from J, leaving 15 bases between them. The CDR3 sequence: CASSLRGGGSYEQYF. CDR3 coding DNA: TGTGCCAGCAGTCTCCGTGGTGGGGGGTCCTACGAGCAGTACTTC.